The next 20 T cell receptor beta chains were all read from a single sample in a study of glioma-infiltrating T cells after dendritic cell vaccination. Profiling relied on immunoSEQ multiplex PCR, and the TCRdb table lists in-frame clones only, not all of them. Of tens of thousands of clones in the sample, roughly 82% were seen once. Sequencing was performed on blood, taken before dendritic cell vaccination. The receptors shown here come from a human donor with glioblastoma.

V is TRBV5-1 and J is TRBJ1-4; D is unresolved. V was cut by 4 bases and J by 7 bases, with 17 bases left in between. Germline CDR1 SGHRS, CDR2 YFSETQ. The CDR3 has 15 amino acids. DNA of the CDR3: TGCGCCAGCAGCCTAACAGCGGGAGGTGTTGAAAAACTGTTTTTT. Its protein product is CASSLTAGGVEKLFF.

The chain carries TRBV18 and TRBJ1-1; tentatively, D is TRBD1 (6 bases). Trimming shortened V by 0 bases and J by 3 bases, and 8 bases separated the two germline ends. CDR3 length: 14 amino acids. CDR1 and CDR2 (germline): KGHSH, LQKENI. CDR3 region: CASSPPGADTEAFF. As DNA, the CDR3 is TGTGCCAGCTCACCACCGGGGGCAGACACTGAAGCTTTCTTT.

This clone was counted a single time. The V gene is TRBV6-5, the J gene TRBJ2-5, with D maybe TRBD1 (8 bases). Looked up from germline, CDR1 is MNHEY and CDR2 is SVGAGI. V was trimmed by 6 bases and J by 11 bases, leaving 16 bases between them. The CDR3 covers 12 residues. CDR3 residues: CASSQGAGEQYF. CDR3 DNA: TGTGCCAGCAGCCAGGGGGCGGGGGAGCAGTACTTC.

The gene calls are TRBV21-1 and TRBJ1-2; the table's TRBD1 call for D was not verified on the DNA. TRBV21-1 is a pseudogene locus. This CDR3 comprises 13 residues. CDR3 nucleotide sequence: TGTGCCAGCAGCAAAGGACAGGACTATGGCTACACCTTC. Its protein is CASSKGQDYGYTF.

Regarding this clone: The same CDR3 arises from other DNA sequences in this sample as well. The CDR3 DNA reads TGTGCCACCCCGAGGAGGGACAATCAGCCCCAGCATTTT. Its translation: CATPRRDNQPQHF. The chain has TRBV10-3 and TRBJ1-5; D not resolved. This CDR3 region has 13 residues. V lost 10 bases, J lost 3 bases, and 13 bases lay in between. The germline CDR1 and CDR2 sequences are ENHRY and SYGVKD.

This clone showed up just once. J is TRBJ1-5 and V is TRBV29-1, with D tentatively TRBD1 (6 bases). V was clipped by 6 bases and J by 5 bases, with 17 bases between them. The CDR3 is made up of 14 amino acids. Germline V gene sequence: CDR1 SQVTM, CDR2 ANQGSEA. CDR3 in DNA: TGCAGCGTAGCTACAGGGTTGGCGGATCAGCCCCAGCATTTT. Translated: CSVATGLADQPQHF.

The chain couples TRBV5-3 to TRBJ1-1; 7 nucleotides agree with TRBD1. TRBV5-3 is an ORF, and what it does is uncertain. CDR3 length: 14 residues. Trimming cost V 0 bases and J 7 bases; bases outside gene matches: 6. The CDR3 spells CARSLAGWDSEAFF. The CDR3 DNA is TGTGCCAGAAGCTTGGCGGGGTGGGACAGTGAAGCTTTCTTT.

The chain recombines TRBV9 with TRBJ2-2; 8 positions match TRBD2. Unmatched junction bases numbered 6, after V lost 0 bases and J lost 5 bases. The CDR3 sequence is 16 residues long. Per the germline V gene, CDR1 is SGDLS and CDR2 is YYNGEE. Here the CDR3 DNA reads TGTGCCAGCAGCGTAGCAGCGGGAGTCAGAACCGGGGAGCTGTTTTTT. Encoded protein: CASSVAAGVRTGELFF.

The rearrangement joins TRBV9 to TRBJ1-2; 9 bases align to TRBD1. The CDR3 spans 15 residues. J gave up 5 bases and V 5 bases, and 10 bases lay outside the gene matches. CDR1 SGDLS and CDR2 YYNGEE come from the germline V gene. CDR3 in amino acids: CASRPRTGGGYGYTF. The CDR3 DNA is TGTGCCAGCAGGCCTCGAACAGGGGGCGGGTATGGCTACACCTTC.

The V and J genes are TRBV6-5 and TRBJ1-1; D gene uncertain. The CDR3 is 15 residues long. Germline lookup yields CDR1 MNHEY and CDR2 SVGAGI. Trimming pared 6 bases from V and 5 bases from J, leaving 19 bases between. CDR3 in amino acids: CASSPIGRGGTEAFF. CDR3 coding DNA: TGTGCCAGCAGCCCTATAGGTCGCGGAGGGACTGAAGCTTTCTTT.

The rearrangement joins TRBV29-1 to TRBJ1-1; a possible D gene is TRBD1 (6 bases). Trimming took off 6 bases at V and 4 bases at J, with 21 bases between the two ends. The CDR3 totals 15 residues. Germline V gene lookup returns CDR1 SQVTM and CDR2 ANQGSEA. CDR3 sequence reads: CSVRMTQGISTEAFF. The CDR3 region has the DNA TGCAGCGTCCGAATGACTCAGGGGATTTCCACTGAAGCTTTCTTT.

The chain links TRBV30 to TRBJ2-7; the match to TRBD2 covers 7 bases. V was clipped by 4 bases and J by 2 bases; unmatched bases: 17. This CDR3 is 17 amino acids long. Per germline, CDR1 GTSNPN and CDR2 SVGIG (reference sequence). The CDR3 here is CAWTEGTASGLTYEQYV. In DNA, the CDR3 is TGTGCCTGGACCGAGGGGACCGCTAGCGGTTTAACCTACGAGCAGTACGTC.

V usage is TRBV6-5 and J usage is TRBJ2-7; 7 bases map to TRBD2. V was clipped by 5 bases and J by 1 base; unmatched bases: 5. Per the germline V gene, CDR1 is MNHEY and CDR2 is SVGAGI. The CDR3 runs to 14 residues. CDR3 DNA: TGTGCCAGCAGTGAACTGGGGGGGTCCTACGAGCAGTACGTC. Translation gives CASSELGGSYEQYV.

The V gene is TRBV27, the J gene TRBJ1-5; 8 bases map to TRBD1. This CDR3 comprises 15 residues. Germline-derived CDR1 and CDR2 are MNHEY and SMNVEV (reference sequence). J gave up 5 bases and V 5 bases, and 8 bases lay outside the gene matches. CDR3 sequence: CASSPIRTGHQPQHF. The CDR3 bases are TGTGCCAGCAGTCCCATCCGGACAGGGCATCAGCCCCAGCATTTT.

The chain is built from TRBV19 and TRBJ1-4; 7 bases match TRBD1. CDR3 length: 15 residues. Germline CDR1 LNHDA, CDR2 SQIVND (reference sequence). V lost 5 bases, J lost 4 bases, and 7 bases stayed unmatched. The CDR3 loop reads CASSPGTAGNEKLFF. The DNA of the CDR3 is TGTGCCAGTAGTCCTGGGACAGCCGGTAATGAAAAACTGTTTTTT.

The V call is TRBV7-9, the J call TRBJ1-2, with 8 bases that match TRBD1. The V gene end was trimmed by 1 base and the J gene end by 9 bases; junction bases not matched to a gene: 4. Germline CDR1 SEHNR, CDR2 FQNEAQ (reference sequence). CDR3 size: 13 residues. CDR3 residues: CASSLGDRLSYTF. For the CDR3, the DNA is TGTGCCAGCAGCTTAGGGGACAGGTTGAGCTACACCTTC.

This clone was seen just once. V usage is TRBV2 and J usage is TRBJ2-7, with D tentatively TRBD1 (5 bases). Germline values: CDR1 SNHLY, CDR2 FYNNEI. Trimming removed 5 bases from V and 4 bases from J, with 9 bases in between. The CDR3 is 12 residues long. CDR3 DNA: TGTGCCAGCAGTCCTCAGGGTTACGAGCAGTACGTC. This codes for CASSPQGYEQYV.

The chain combines TRBV18 with TRBJ2-1, with 9 bases lining up with TRBD2. Germline V gene sequence: CDR1 KGHSH, CDR2 LQKENI. The CDR3 is 16 residues long. V was pared by 3 bases and J by 5 bases, with 8 bases of the junction left unmatched. DNA of the CDR3: TGTGCCAGCTCACCGGTACTTAGCGGGGGAAACAATGAGCAGTTCTTC. Amino acids: CASSPVLSGGNNEQFF.

The chain joins TRBV5-1 to TRBJ1-3; no clear D gene. Germline CDR1 SGHRS, CDR2 YFSETQ. CDR3 length equals 13 residues. Between the trimmed V and J ends, which lost 5 bases and 0 bases, there was a span of 6 bases. The CDR3 loop reads CASRINSGNTIYF. The CDR3 DNA sequence: TGCGCCAGCAGAATCAACTCTGGAAACACCATATATTTT.

The rearrangement links TRBV15 to TRBJ1-1; TRBD1 matches 11 bases. The germline gives CDR1 LNHNV, CDR2 YYDKDF (reference sequence). Losses at the gene ends were 1 base for V and 2 bases for J; bases not matched to a gene: 9. The CDR3 has 18 residues. The CDR3, as DNA: TGTGCCACCAGCAGAGGGAGGACAGGGGGCGTTTTAAACACTGAAGCTTTCTTT. Translation: CATSRGRTGGVLNTEAFF.